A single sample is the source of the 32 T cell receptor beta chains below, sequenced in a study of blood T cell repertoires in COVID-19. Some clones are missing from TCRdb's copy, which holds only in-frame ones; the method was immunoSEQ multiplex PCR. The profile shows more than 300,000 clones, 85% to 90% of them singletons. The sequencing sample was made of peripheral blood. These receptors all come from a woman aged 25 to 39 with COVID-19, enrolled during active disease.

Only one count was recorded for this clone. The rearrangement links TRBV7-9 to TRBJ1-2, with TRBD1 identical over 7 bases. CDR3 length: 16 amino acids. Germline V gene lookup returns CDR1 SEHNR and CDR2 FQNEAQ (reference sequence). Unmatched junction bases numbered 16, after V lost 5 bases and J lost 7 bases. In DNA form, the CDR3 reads TGTGCCAGCAGCACCATACGTCCAGGGGGAAAGGGTGGCTACACCTTC. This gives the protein CASSTIRPGGKGGYTF.

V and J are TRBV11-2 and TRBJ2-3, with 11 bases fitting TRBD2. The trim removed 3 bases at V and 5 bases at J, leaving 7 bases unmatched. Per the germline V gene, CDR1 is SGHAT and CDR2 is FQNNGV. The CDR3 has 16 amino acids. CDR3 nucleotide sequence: TGTGCCAGCAGCTTCCGACTAGCGGGGACTCGAGATACGCAGTATTTT. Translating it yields CASSFRLAGTRDTQYF. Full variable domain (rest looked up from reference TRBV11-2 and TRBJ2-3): EAGVAQSPRYKIIEKRQSVAFWCNPISGHATLYWYQQILGQGPKLLIQFQNNGVVDDSQLPKDRFSAERLKGVDSTLKIQPAKLEDSAVYLCASSFRLAGTRDTQYFGPGTRLTVL.

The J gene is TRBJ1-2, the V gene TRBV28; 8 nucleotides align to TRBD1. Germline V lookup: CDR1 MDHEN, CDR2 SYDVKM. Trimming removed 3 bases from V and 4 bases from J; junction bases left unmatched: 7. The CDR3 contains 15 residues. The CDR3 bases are TGTGCCAGCAGTTTGGGAACAGGGGGAGGCTATGGCTACACCTTC. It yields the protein CASSLGTGGGYGYTF.

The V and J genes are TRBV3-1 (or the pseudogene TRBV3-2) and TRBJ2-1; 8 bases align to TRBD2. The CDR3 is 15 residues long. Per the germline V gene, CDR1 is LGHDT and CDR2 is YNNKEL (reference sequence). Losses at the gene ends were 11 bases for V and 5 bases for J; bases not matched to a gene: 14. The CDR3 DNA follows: TGTGCCTCCAAGGGAGTCCGGGGGGGAAACAATGAGCAGTTCTTC. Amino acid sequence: CASKGVRGGNNEQFF.

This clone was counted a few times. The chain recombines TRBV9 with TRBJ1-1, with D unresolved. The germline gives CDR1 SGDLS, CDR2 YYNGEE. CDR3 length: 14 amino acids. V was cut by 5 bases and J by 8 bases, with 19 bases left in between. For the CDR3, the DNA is TGTGCCAGCAGTGAGGAAGGGAGAACGAGAGAAGCTTTCTTT. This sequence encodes CASSEEGRTREAFF.

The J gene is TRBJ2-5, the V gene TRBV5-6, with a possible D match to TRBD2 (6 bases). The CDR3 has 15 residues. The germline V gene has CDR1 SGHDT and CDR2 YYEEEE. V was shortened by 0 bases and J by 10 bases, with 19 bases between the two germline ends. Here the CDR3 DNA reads TGTGCCAGCAGCTTGGGGGGCCTAGCGAACGAAGACCAGTACTTC. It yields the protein CASSLGGLANEDQYF.

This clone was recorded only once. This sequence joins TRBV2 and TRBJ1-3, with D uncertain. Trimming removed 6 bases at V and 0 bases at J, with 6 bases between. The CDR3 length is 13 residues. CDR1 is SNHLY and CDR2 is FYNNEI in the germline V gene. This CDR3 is CASRGLSGNTIYF. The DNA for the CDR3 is TGTGCCAGCAGGGGCCTCTCTGGAAACACCATATATTTT.

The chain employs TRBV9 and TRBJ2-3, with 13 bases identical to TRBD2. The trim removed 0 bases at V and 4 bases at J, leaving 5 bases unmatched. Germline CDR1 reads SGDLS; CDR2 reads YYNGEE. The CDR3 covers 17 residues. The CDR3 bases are TGTGCCAGCAGCGTAGCTACTAGCGGGGGGGCCTCAGATACGCAGTATTTT. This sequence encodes CASSVATSGGASDTQYF.

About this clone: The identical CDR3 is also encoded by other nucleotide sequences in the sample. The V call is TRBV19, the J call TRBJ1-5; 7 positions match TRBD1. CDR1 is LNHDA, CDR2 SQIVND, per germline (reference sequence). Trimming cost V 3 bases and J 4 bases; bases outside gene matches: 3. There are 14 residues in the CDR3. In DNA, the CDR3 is TGTGCCAGTAGTATTGGGACAGCTAATCAGCCCCAGCATTTT. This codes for CASSIGTANQPQHF. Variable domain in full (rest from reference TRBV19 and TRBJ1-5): DGGITQSPKYLFRKEGQNVTLSCEQNLNHDAMYWYRQDPGQGLRLIYYSQIVNDFQKGDIAEGYSVSREKKESFPLTVTSAQKNPTAFYLCASSIGTANQPQHFGDGTRLSIL.

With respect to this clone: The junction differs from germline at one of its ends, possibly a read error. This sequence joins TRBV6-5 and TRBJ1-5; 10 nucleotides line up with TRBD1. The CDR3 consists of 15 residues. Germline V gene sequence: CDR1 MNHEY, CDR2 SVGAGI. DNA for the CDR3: TGTGCCAGCAGTAACTCCGGGACAGGGGAACAGCCCCAGCATTTT. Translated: CASSNSGTGEQPQHF.

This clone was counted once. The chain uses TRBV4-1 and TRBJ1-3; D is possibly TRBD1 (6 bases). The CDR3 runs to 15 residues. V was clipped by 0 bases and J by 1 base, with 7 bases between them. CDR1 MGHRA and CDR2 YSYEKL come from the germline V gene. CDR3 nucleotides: TGCGCCAGCAGCCAAGAGGGACATTCTGGAAACACCATATATTTT. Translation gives CASSQEGHSGNTIYF.

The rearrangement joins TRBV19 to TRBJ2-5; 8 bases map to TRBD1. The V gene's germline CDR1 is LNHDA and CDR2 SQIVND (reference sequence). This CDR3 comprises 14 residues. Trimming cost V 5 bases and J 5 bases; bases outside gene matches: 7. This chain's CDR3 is CASSPRGQGETQYF. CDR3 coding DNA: TGTGCCAGTAGTCCCAGGGGGCAGGGGGAGACCCAGTACTTC.

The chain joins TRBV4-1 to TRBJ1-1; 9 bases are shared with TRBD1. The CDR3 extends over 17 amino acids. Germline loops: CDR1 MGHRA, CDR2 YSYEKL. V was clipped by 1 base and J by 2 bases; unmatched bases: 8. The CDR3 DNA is TGCGCCAGCAGCCAAGGGGGAGGGACAGGGAGCAACACTGAAGCTTTCTTT. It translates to CASSQGGGTGSNTEAFF.

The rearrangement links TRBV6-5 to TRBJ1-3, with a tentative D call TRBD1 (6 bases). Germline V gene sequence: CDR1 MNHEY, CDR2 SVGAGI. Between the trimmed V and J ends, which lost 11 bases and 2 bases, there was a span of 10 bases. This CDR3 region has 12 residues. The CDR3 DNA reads TGTGCCGTCTGGGGGCCTGGAAACACCATATATTTT. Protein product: CAVWGPGNTIYF.

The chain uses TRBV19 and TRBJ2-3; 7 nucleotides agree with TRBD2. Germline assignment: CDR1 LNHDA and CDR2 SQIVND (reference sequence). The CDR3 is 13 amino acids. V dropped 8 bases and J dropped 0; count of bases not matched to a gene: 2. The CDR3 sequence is CASGLVSTDTQYF. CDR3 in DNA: TGTGCCAGTGGACTAGTCAGCACAGATACGCAGTATTTT.

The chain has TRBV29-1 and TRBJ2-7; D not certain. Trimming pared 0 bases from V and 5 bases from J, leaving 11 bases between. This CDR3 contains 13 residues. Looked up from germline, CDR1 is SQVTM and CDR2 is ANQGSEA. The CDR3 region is CSVEDAHLDEQYF. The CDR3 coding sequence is TGCAGCGTTGAAGATGCACACCTGGACGAGCAGTACTTC.

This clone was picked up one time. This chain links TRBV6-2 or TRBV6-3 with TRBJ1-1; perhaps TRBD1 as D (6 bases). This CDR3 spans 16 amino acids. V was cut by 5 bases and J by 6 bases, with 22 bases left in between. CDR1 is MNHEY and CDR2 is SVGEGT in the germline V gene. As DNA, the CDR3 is TGTGCCAGCAGTCAGAACCAGAGAACAGGGCGCGCTGAAGCTTTCTTT. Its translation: CASSQNQRTGRAEAFF.

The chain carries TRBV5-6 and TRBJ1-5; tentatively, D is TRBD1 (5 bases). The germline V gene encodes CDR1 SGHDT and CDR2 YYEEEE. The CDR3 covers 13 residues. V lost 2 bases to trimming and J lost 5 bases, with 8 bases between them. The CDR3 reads CASSFSGYQPQHF. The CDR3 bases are TGTGCCAGCAGCTTTTCAGGGTATCAGCCCCAGCATTTT.

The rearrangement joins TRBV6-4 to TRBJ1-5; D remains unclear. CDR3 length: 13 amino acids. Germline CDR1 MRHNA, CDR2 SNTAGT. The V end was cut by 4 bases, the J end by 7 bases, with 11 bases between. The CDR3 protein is CASSAAEGQPQHF. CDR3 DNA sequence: TGTGCCAGCAGTGCCGCAGAGGGACAGCCCCAGCATTTT.

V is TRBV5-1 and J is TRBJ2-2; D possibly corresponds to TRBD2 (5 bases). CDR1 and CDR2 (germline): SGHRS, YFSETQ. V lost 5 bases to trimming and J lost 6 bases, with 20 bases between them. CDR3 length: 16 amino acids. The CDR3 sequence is CASSRLPLAAPGELFF. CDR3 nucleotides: TGCGCCAGCAGTCGGCTTCCTCTAGCAGCACCCGGGGAGCTGTTTTTT.

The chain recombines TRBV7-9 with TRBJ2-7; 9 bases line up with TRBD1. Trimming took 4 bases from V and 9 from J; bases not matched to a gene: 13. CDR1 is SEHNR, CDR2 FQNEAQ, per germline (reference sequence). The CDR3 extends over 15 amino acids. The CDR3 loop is CASSSTGGPLKLQYV. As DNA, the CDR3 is TGTGCCAGCAGCTCGACAGGGGGGCCCCTGAAGCTGCAGTACGTC.

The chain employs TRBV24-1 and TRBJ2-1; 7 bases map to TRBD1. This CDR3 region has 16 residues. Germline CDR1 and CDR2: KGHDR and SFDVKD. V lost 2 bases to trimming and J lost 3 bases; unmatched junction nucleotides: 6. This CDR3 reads CATSDSGNRGYNEQFF. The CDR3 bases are TGTGCCACCAGTGATTCTGGCAACAGGGGCTACAATGAGCAGTTCTTC.

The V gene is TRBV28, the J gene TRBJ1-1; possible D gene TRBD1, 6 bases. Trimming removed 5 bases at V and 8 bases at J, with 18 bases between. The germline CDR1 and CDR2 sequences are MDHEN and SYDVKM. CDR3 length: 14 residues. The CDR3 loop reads CASSPSTGMSEAFF. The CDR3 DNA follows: TGTGCCAGCAGTCCATCGACAGGTATGTCCGAAGCTTTCTTT. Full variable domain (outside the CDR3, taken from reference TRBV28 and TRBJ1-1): DVKVTQSSRYLVKRTGEKVFLECVQDMDHENMFWYRQDPGLGLRLIYFSYDVKMKEKGDIPEGYSVSREKKERFSLILESASTNQTSMYLCASSPSTGMSEAFFGQGTRLTVV.

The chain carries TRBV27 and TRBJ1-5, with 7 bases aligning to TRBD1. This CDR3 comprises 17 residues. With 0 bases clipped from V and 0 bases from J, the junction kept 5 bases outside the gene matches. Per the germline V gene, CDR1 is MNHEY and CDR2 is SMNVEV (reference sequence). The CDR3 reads CASSLSAGGYSNQPQHF. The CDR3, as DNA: TGTGCCAGCAGTTTATCGGCAGGGGGGTATAGCAATCAGCCCCAGCATTTT.

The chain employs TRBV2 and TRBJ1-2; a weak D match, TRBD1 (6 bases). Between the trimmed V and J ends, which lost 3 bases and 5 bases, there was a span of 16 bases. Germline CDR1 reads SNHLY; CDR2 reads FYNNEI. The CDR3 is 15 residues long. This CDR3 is CASSDFGRGSYGYTF. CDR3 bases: TGTGCCAGCAGTGACTTTGGGAGGGGGAGTTATGGCTACACCTTC.

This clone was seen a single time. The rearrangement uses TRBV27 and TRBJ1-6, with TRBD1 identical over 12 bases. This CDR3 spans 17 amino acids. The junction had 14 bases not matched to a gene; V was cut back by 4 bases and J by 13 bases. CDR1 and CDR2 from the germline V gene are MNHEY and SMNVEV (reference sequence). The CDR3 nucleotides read TGTGCCAGCAGTTGGGGACAGGGGGCACCCGGGGTATTGCCCCTCCACTTT. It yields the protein CASSWGQGAPGVLPLHF.

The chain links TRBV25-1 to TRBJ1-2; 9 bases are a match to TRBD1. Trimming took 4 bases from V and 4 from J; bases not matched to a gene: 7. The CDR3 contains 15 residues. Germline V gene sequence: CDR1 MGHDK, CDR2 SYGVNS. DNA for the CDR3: TGTGCCAGCAGTGGAGGGACAGGGAAGACCTATGGCTACACCTTC. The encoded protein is CASSGGTGKTYGYTF.

CDR3 in amino acids: CASSQDSGSGNTIYF. CDR3 bases: TGTGCCAGCAGCCAAGATTCGGGTTCTGGAAACACCATATATTTT. The rearrangement joins TRBV4-2 to TRBJ1-3; D ambiguous. CDR3 size: 15 residues. Trimming pared 0 bases from V and 1 base from J, leaving 7 bases between. Germline V lookup: CDR1 LGHNA, CDR2 YNFKEQ.

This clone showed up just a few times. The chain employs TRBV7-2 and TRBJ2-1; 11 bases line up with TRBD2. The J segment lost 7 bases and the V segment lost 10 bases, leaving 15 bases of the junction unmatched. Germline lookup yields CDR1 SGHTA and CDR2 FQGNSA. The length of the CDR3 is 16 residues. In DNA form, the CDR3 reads TGTGCCACCCGTAGCGGGGGGGCCATAGATTGGAATGAGCAGTTCTTC. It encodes CATRSGGAIDWNEQFF.

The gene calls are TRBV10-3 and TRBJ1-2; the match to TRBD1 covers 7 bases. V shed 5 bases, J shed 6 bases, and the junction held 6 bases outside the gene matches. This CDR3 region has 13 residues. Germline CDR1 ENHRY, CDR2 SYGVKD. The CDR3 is CAISPQGSNGYTF. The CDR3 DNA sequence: TGTGCCATCAGTCCACAGGGGTCAAATGGCTACACCTTC.

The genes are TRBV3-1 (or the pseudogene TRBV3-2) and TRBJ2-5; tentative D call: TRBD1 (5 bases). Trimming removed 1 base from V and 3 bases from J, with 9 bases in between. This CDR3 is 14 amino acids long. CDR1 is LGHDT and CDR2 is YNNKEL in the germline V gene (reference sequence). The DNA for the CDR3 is TGTGCCAGCAGCCAAGTTGGCAGGGAAGAGACCCAGTACTTC. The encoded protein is CASSQVGREETQYF.

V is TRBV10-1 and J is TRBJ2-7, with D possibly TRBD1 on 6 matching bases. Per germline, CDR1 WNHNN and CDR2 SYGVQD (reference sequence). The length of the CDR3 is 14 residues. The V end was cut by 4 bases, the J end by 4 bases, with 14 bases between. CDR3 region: CASSVSLRGYEQYF. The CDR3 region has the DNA TGCGCCAGCAGTGTAAGTCTCAGGGGATACGAGCAGTACTTC.